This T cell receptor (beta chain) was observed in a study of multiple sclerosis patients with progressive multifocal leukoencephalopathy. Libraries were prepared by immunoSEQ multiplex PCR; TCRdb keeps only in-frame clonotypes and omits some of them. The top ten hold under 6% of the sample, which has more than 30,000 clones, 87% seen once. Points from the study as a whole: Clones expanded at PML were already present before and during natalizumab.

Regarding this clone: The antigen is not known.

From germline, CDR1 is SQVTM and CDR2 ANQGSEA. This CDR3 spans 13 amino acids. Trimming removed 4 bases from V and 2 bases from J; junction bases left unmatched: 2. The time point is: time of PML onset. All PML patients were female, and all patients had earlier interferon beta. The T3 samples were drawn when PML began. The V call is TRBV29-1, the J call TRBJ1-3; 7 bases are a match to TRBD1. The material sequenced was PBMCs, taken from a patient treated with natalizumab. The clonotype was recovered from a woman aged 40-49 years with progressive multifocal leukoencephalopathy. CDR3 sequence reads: CSVGGTAGNTIYF. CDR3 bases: TGCAGCGTTGGGGGGACAGCTGGAAACACCATATATTTT.